The 8 T cell receptor beta chains below come from one sample, sequenced in a study of blood T cell repertoires in COVID-19. Measured with immunoSEQ multiplex PCR; TCRdb has only the in-frame clones, and not every one. The table shows about 140,000 clones, with around 89% occurring only once. Material: peripheral blood. These receptors were taken from a human donor with COVID-19, enrolled during active disease. The donor label of this sample is uncertain.

This clone was detected only a few times. This chain uses TRBV4-1 with TRBJ2-7; 9 bases line up with TRBD1. CDR3 size: 15 residues. Germline lookup yields CDR1 MGHRA and CDR2 YSYEKL. V dropped 4 bases and J dropped 0; count of bases not matched to a gene: 4. CDR3 DNA sequence: TGCGCCAGCAGCCCCGGGACAGGGTACTCCTACGAGCAGTACTTC. The encoded protein is CASSPGTGYSYEQYF.

This clone was detected once. The chain recombines TRBV18 with TRBJ1-4, with unresolved D. CDR1 is KGHSH, CDR2 LQKENI, per germline. V was shortened by 6 bases and J by 0 bases, with 14 bases between the two germline ends. The CDR3 spans 16 residues. The CDR3 loop is CASSPLPQATNEKLFF. CDR3 nucleotides: TGTGCCAGCTCTCCTCTTCCTCAGGCAACTAATGAAAAACTGTTTTTT. The whole variable domain, remainder taken from reference TRBV18 and TRBJ1-4, is NAGVMQNPRHLVRRRGQEARLRCSPMKGHSHVYWYRQLPEEGLKFMVYLQKENIIDESGMPKERFSAEFPKEGPSILRIQQVVRGDSAAYFCASSPLPQATNEKLFFGSGTQLSVL.

The rearrangement joins TRBV6-5 to TRBJ1-2, with 8 bases aligning to TRBD1. The germline CDR1 and CDR2 sequences are MNHEY and SVGAGI. The CDR3 is 12 amino acids. Germline trimming cut 4 bases from V and 7 bases from J; bases unmatched to any gene: 2. This CDR3 is CASSWTGTGYTF. The DNA of the CDR3 is TGTGCCAGCAGTTGGACAGGGACTGGCTACACCTTC.

V usage is TRBV5-1 and J usage is TRBJ2-1, with 7 bases fitting TRBD2. The CDR3 loop spans 16 amino acids. Germline V gives CDR1 SGHRS, CDR2 YFSETQ. Trimming took 2 bases from V and 3 from J; bases not matched to a gene: 8. CDR3 protein: CASSLSGAQGYNEQFF. Here the CDR3 DNA reads TGCGCCAGCAGCTTAAGCGGGGCCCAGGGCTACAATGAGCAGTTCTTC.

The rearrangement joins TRBV7-9 to TRBJ2-1; 8 nucleotides line up with TRBD2. This CDR3 contains 13 residues. The germline gives CDR1 SEHNR, CDR2 FQNEAQ (reference sequence). Trimming cost V 3 bases and J 7 bases; bases outside gene matches: 2. CDR3 nucleotide sequence: TGTGCCAGCAGCTTTGGCGGGAGGAATGAGCAGTTCTTC. Protein sequence: CASSFGGRNEQFF.

The chain is built from TRBV6-5 and TRBJ2-3; 7 positions match TRBD2. The V gene end was trimmed by 6 bases and the J gene end by 3 bases; junction bases not matched to a gene: 3. CDR3 size: 13 residues. Per germline, CDR1 MNHEY and CDR2 SVGAGI. The CDR3 protein is CASSPGLTDTQYF. The CDR3 DNA reads TGTGCCAGCAGCCCGGGACTAACAGATACGCAGTATTTT.

The V and J genes are TRBV4-1 and TRBJ2-5, with D maybe TRBD1 (6 bases). The CDR3 extends over 15 amino acids. Trimming shortened V by 4 bases and J by 4 bases, and 16 bases separated the two germline ends. Germline loops: CDR1 MGHRA, CDR2 YSYEKL. This chain's CDR3 is CASSPTWTEGETQYF. Here the CDR3 DNA reads TGCGCCAGCAGCCCCACGTGGACAGAAGGAGAGACCCAGTACTTC.

V is TRBV28 and J is TRBJ2-7, with 7 bases aligning to TRBD2. With V trimmed by 2 bases and J by 7 bases, 8 bases remained unmatched. Looked up from germline, CDR1 is MDHEN and CDR2 is SYDVKM. CDR3 length equals 14 residues. The CDR3 loop is CASSLVAGAPEQYF. For the CDR3, the DNA is TGTGCCAGCAGTTTAGTAGCGGGTGCCCCAGAGCAGTACTTC. The full variable domain, its missing parts supplied by reference TRBV28 and TRBJ2-7, is DVKVTQSSRYLVKRTGEKVFLECVQDMDHENMFWYRQDPGLGLRLIYFSYDVKMKEKGDIPEGYSVSREKKERFSLILESASTNQTSMYLCASSLVAGAPEQYFGPGTRLTVT.